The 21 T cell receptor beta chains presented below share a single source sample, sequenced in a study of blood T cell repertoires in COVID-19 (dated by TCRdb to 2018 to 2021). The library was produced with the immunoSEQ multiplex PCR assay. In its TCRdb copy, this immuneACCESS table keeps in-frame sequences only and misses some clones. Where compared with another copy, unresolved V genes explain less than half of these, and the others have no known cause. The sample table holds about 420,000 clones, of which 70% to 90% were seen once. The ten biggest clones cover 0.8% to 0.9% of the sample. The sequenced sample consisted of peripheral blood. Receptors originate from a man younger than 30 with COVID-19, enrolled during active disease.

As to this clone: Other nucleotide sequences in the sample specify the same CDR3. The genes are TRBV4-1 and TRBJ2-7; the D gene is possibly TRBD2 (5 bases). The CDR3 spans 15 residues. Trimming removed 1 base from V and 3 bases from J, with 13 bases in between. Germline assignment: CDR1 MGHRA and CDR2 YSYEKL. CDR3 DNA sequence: TGCGCCAGCAGCCAAGCCAGCGGACCCAGCTACGAGCAGTACTTC. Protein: CASSQASGPSYEQYF.

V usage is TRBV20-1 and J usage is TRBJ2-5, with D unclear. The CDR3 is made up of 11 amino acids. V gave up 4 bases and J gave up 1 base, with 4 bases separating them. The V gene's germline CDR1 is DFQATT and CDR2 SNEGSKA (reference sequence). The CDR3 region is CSAISQETQYF. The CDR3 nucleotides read TGCAGTGCTATCTCCCAAGAGACCCAGTACTTC.

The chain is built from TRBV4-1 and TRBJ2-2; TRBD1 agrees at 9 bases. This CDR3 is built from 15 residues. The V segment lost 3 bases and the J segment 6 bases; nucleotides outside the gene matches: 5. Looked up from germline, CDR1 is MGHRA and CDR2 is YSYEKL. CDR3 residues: CASSQGQGSSGELFF. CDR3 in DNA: TGCGCCAGCAGCCAGGGACAGGGTTCCTCCGGGGAGCTGTTTTTT.

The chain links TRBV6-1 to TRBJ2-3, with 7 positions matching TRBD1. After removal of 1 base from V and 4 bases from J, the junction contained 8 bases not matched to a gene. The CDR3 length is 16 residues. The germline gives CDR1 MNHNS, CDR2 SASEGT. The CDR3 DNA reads TGTGCCAGCAGTGAAGTAGGGAGACAGGGATCAGATACGCAGTATTTT. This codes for CASSEVGRQGSDTQYF.

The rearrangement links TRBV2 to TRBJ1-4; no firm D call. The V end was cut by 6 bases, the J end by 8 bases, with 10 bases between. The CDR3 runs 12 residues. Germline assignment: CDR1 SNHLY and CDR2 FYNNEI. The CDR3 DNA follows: TGTGCCAGCAGGGAGGACGCGGAAAAACTGTTTTTT. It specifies CASREDAEKLFF.

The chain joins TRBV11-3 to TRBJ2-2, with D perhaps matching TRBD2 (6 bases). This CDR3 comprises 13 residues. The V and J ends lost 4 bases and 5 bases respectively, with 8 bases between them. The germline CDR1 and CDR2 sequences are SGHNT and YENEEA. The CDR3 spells CASSSTRTGELFF. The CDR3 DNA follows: TGTGCCAGCAGCTCGACTAGGACCGGGGAGCTGTTTTTT. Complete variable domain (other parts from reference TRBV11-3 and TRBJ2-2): EAGVVQSPRYKIIEKKQPVAFWCNPISGHNTLYWYLQNLGQGPELLIRYENEEAVDDSQLPKDRFSAERLKGVDSTLKIQPAELGDSAVYLCASSSTRTGELFFGEGSRLTVL.

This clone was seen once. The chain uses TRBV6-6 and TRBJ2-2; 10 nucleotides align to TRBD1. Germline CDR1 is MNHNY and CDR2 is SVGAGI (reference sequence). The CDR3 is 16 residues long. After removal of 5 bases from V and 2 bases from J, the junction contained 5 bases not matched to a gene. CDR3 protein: CASSTRTGGNTGELFF. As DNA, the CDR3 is TGTGCCAGCAGTACTCGGACAGGGGGTAACACCGGGGAGCTGTTTTTT.

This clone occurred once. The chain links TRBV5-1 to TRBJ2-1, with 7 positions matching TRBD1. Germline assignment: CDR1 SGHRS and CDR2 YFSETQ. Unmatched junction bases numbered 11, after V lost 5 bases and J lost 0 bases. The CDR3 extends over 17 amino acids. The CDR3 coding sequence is TGCGCCAGCAGGATAGGACAGGCCGTCTTCTCCTACAATGAGCAGTTCTTC. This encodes CASRIGQAVFSYNEQFF.

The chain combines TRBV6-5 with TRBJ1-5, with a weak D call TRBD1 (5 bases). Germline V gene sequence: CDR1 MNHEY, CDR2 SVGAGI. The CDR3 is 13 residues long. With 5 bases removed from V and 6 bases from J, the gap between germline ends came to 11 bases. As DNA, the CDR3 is TGTGCCAGCAGTCACGGGGGTACTCAGCCCCAGCATTTT. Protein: CASSHGGTQPQHF.

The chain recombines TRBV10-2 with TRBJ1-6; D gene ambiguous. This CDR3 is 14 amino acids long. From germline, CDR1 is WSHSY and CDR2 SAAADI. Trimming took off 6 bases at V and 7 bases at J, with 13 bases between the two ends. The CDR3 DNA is TGCGCCAGCAGGACCGGGGTAGAGAATTCACCCCTCCACTTT. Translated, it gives CASRTGVENSPLHF.

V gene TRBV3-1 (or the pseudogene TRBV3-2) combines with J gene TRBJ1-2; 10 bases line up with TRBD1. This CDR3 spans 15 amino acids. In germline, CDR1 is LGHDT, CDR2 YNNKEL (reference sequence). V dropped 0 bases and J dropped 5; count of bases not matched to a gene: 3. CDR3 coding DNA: TGTGCCAGCAGCCAAGATGGGACAGGGGAATATGGCTACACCTTC. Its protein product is CASSQDGTGEYGYTF.

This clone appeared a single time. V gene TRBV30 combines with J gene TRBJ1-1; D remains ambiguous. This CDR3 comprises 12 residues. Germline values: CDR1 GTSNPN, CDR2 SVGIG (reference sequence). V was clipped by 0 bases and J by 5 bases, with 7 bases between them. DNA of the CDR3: TGTGCCTGGAGTGTAAGCCGGACTGAAGCTTTCTTT. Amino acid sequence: CAWSVSRTEAFF.

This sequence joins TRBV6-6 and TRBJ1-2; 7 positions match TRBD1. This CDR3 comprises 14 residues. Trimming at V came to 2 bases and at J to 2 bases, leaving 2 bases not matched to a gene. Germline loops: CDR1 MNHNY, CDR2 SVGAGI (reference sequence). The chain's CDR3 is CASSYLGQNYGYTF. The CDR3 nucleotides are TGTGCCAGCAGTTACCTGGGACAGAACTATGGCTACACCTTC.

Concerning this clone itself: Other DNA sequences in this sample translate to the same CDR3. The CDR3 loop reads CSARSGHEQYF. The CDR3 bases are TGCAGTGCTAGGAGCGGCCACGAGCAGTACTTC. The rearrangement joins TRBV20-1 to TRBJ2-7; tentative D call: TRBD2 (5 bases). This CDR3 is built from 11 residues. Trimming left V 3 bases short and J 5 bases short, with 8 bases between. Germline values: CDR1 DFQATT, CDR2 SNEGSKA (reference sequence).

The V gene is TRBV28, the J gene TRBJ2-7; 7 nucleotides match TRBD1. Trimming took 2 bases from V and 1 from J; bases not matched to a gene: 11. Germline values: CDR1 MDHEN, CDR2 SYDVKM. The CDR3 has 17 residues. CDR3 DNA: TGTGCCAGCAGTTTAACTTCTAGCAGGGGGATATCCTACGAGCAGTACTTC. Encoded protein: CASSLTSSRGISYEQYF.

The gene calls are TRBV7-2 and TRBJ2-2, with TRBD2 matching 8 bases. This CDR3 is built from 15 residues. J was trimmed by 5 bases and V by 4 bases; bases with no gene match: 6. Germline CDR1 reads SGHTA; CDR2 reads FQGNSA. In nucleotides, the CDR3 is TGTGCCAGCAGCTCGGGACTAGGGACAACCGGGGAGCTGTTTTTT. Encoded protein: CASSSGLGTTGELFF. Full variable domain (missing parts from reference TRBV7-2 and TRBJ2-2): GAGVSQSPSNKVTEKGKDVELRCDPISGHTALYWYRQSLGQGLEFLIYFQGNSAPDKSGLPSDRFSAERTGGSVSTLTIQRTQQEDSAVYLCASSSGLGTTGELFFGEGSRLTVL.

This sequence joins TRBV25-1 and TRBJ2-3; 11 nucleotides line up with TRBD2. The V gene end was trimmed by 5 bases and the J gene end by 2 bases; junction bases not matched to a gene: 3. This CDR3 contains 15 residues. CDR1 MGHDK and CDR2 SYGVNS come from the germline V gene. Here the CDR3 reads CASSLAGGLTDTQYF. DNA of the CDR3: TGTGCCAGCAGTTTAGCGGGGGGGCTCACAGATACGCAGTATTTT.

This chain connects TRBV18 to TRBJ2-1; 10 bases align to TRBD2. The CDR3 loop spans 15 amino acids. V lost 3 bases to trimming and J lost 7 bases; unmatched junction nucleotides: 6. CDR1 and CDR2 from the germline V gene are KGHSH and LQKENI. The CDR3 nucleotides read TGTGCCAGCTCACCCGGACTAGCGGAGATAAATGAGCAGTTCTTC. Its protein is CASSPGLAEINEQFF. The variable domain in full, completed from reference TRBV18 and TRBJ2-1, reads NAGVMQNPRHLVRRRGQEARLRCSPMKGHSHVYWYRQLPEEGLKFMVYLQKENIIDESGMPKERFSAEFPKEGPSILRIQQVVRGDSAAYFCASSPGLAEINEQFFGPGTRLTVL.

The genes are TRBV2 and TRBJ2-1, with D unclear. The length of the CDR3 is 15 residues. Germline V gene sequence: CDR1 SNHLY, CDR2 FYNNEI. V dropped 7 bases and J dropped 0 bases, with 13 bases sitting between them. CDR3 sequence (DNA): TGTGCCAGCATCTTTCGAGACAACTCCTACAATGAGCAGTTCTTC. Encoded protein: CASIFRDNSYNEQFF.

This CDR3 reads CASSRMTGYNEQFF. The CDR3 nucleotides are TGTGCCAGCAGCCGCATGACAGGGTACAATGAGCAGTTCTTC. The rearrangement joins TRBV14 to TRBJ2-1; TRBD1 matches 7 bases. The CDR3 sequence is 14 residues long. Germline-derived CDR1 and CDR2 are SGHDN and FVKESK. V gave up 4 bases and J gave up 4 bases; unmatched junction bases: 4.

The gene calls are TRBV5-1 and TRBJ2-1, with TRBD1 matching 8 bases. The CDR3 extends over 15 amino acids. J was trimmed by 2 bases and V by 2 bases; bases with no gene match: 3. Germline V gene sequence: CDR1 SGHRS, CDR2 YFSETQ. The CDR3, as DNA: TGCGCCAGCAGCTTCGAGACAGGGGCCTACAATGAGCAGTTCTTC. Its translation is CASSFETGAYNEQFF.